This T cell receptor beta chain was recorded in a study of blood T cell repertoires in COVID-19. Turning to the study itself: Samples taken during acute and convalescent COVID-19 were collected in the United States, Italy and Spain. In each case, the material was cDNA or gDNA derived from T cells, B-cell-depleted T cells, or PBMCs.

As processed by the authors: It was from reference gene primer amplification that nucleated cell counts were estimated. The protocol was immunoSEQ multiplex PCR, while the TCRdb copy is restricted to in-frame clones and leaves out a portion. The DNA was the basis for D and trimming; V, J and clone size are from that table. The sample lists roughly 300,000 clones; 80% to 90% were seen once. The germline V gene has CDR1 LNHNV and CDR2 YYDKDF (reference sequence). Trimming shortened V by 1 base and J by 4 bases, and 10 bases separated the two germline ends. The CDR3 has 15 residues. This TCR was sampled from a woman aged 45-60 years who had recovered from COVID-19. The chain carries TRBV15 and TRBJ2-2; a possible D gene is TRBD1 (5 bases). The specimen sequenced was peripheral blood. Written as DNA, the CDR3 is TGTGCCACCAGCAGAGTCGACAGTTTCACCGGGGAGCTGTTTTTT. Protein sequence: CATSRVDSFTGELFF.